Below, 21 T cell receptor beta chains from the same sample are listed, as sequenced in a study of PD-1 blockade in classical Hodgkin lymphoma. Repertoires were generated with immunoSEQ multiplex PCR, while TCRdb's copy carries only in-frame clones and drops some. This sample has roughly 35,000 clones, with more than 85% found just once. Time point meaning: cycle 4 day 1 (C4D1), after five to seven weeks of nivolumab. Relapse was seen in all patients after autologous stem cell transplantation, and brentuximab vedotin exposure was variable. Magnetic negative selection was used to purify CD4+ T cells from thawed PBMCs. The sample was CD4+ T cells from blood, taken before the fourth cycle of nivolumab. These receptors all come from a human donor with classical Hodgkin lymphoma.

This chain joins TRBV20-1 and TRBJ2-4; possibly TRBD1 for D (5 bases). The V end lost 7 bases, the J end lost 12 bases, and 16 bases lay between the germline ends. CDR1 is DFQATT and CDR2 is SNEGSKA in the germline V gene (reference sequence). The CDR3 consists of 11 residues. This chain's CDR3 is CSGQLKGYQYF. The DNA for the CDR3 is TGCAGTGGACAGCTCAAAGGGTATCAGTACTTC.

This clone was picked up one time. The CDR3 DNA follows: TGTGCCAGCAGTTATTTTCCCCCGGGACAGGGCTACGAGCAGTACTTC. It is translated as CASSYFPPGQGYEQYF. The chain has TRBV6-5 and TRBJ2-7, with TRBD1 matching 9 bases. V dropped 3 bases and J dropped 3; count of bases not matched to a gene: 9. CDR1 MNHEY and CDR2 SVGAGI come from the germline V gene. The CDR3 contains 16 residues.

J is TRBJ2-7 and V is TRBV28; the match to TRBD1 covers 10 bases. CDR3 length: 17 residues. With V trimmed by 6 bases and J by 1 base, 12 bases remained unmatched. Germline V gives CDR1 MDHEN, CDR2 SYDVKM. CDR3 nucleotides: TGTGCCAGCAGATTCCCCGACAGGGGGCGGTCATCCTACGAGCAGTACTTC. Protein: CASRFPDRGRSSYEQYF. The full variable domain, with the rest looked up from reference TRBV28 and TRBJ2-7, is DVKVTQSSRYLVKRTGEKVFLECVQDMDHENMFWYRQDPGLGLRLIYFSYDVKMKEKGDIPEGYSVSREKKERFSLILESASTNQTSMYLCASRFPDRGRSSYEQYFGPGTRLTVT.

The rearrangement joins TRBV18 to TRBJ2-2, with D possibly TRBD1 on 5 matching bases. The CDR3 runs 17 residues. Looked up from germline, CDR1 is KGHSH and CDR2 is LQKENI. Trimming stripped 1 base from V and 0 bases from J, with 12 bases between. The CDR3 protein is CASSPLRGGTNTGELFF. In nucleotides, the CDR3 is TGTGCCAGCTCACCACTTAGGGGCGGCACGAACACCGGGGAGCTGTTTTTT.

This clone was observed a handful of times. This chain connects TRBV10-3 to TRBJ1-5; no reliable D call. This CDR3 region has 13 residues. The germline V gene has CDR1 ENHRY and CDR2 SYGVKD. V lost 8 bases and J lost 3, with 11 bases in between. The CDR3 protein is CAIATANNQPQHF. In DNA, the CDR3 is TGTGCCATCGCTACAGCTAACAATCAGCCCCAGCATTTT.

CDR3: CASSASGDYNEQFF. The CDR3 DNA follows: TGTGCCAGCAGTGCTTCTGGGGACTACAATGAGCAGTTCTTC. J is TRBJ2-1 and V is TRBV6-1; D ambiguous. V shed 4 bases and J shed 3 bases, with 10 bases lying between them. This CDR3 has 14 residues. Looked up from germline, CDR1 is MNHNS and CDR2 is SASEGT.

The chain employs TRBV28 and TRBJ1-3; D unclear. V lost 1 base, J lost 0 bases, and 10 bases lay in between. The CDR3 covers 16 residues. CDR1 MDHEN and CDR2 SYDVKM come from the germline V gene. The CDR3 region is CASSLSGRDSGNTIYF. The CDR3 DNA sequence: TGTGCCAGCAGTTTATCCGGACGGGACTCTGGAAACACCATATATTTT.

V is TRBV7-6 and J is TRBJ2-5, with a weak D call TRBD2 (6 bases). The V and J ends lost 5 bases and 2 bases respectively, with 15 bases between them. The germline V gene encodes CDR1 SGHVS and CDR2 FNYEAQ. The CDR3 spans 15 residues. The CDR3 loop reads CASSGHGSRQETQYF. The CDR3 nucleotides read TGTGCCAGCAGCGGACACGGGAGTCGACAAGAGACCCAGTACTTC.

The rearrangement uses TRBV6-5 and TRBJ2-1, with D uncertain. V dropped 1 base and J dropped 0 bases, with 10 bases sitting between them. This CDR3 contains 16 residues. CDR1 and CDR2 from the germline V gene are MNHEY and SVGAGI. DNA for the CDR3: TGTGCCAGCAGTTACTTTGCGAGAAGCTCCTACAATGAGCAGTTCTTC. Its protein is CASSYFARSSYNEQFF.

The chain employs TRBV5-1 and TRBJ2-7; possible D gene TRBD1, 6 bases. CDR1 SGHRS and CDR2 YFSETQ come from the germline V gene. This CDR3 comprises 13 residues. With 1 base removed from V and 6 bases from J, the gap between germline ends came to 11 bases. The CDR3 sequence: CASSLFRGSEQYF. The CDR3 DNA reads as TGCGCCAGCAGCTTGTTCAGGGGAAGCGAGCAGTACTTC.

This clone was recorded once. V gene TRBV9 combines with J gene TRBJ2-3; 13 nucleotides line up with TRBD2. The J segment lost 6 bases and the V segment lost 0 bases, leaving 7 bases of the junction unmatched. The CDR3 runs 17 residues. The germline gives CDR1 SGDLS, CDR2 YYNGEE. The CDR3 DNA reads TGTGCCAGCAGCGTAGCACTAGCGGGAGGGCAGGGTGATACGCAGTATTTT. Its translation: CASSVALAGGQGDTQYF.

V usage is TRBV11-2 and J usage is TRBJ1-1; D is undetermined. The germline gives CDR1 SGHAT, CDR2 FQNNGV. The CDR3 is 14 residues long. Trimming shortened V by 3 bases and J by 1 base, and 9 bases separated the two germline ends. CDR3 region: CASSFARENTEAFF. The CDR3 DNA reads as TGTGCCAGCAGCTTCGCTAGGGAGAACACTGAAGCTTTCTTT.

This rearrangement joins TRBV20-1 to TRBJ2-7, with no clear D. This CDR3 comprises 11 residues. CDR1 and CDR2 from the germline V gene are DFQATT and SNEGSKA (reference sequence). CDR3 DNA sequence: TGCAGCCCCAGCCAAAACTACGAGCAGTACTTC. It encodes CSPSQNYEQYF.

The chain employs TRBV9 and TRBJ2-1; D gene unclear. Trimming left V 0 bases short and J 11 bases short, with 9 bases between. The CDR3 is made up of 12 amino acids. Germline assignment: CDR1 SGDLS and CDR2 YYNGEE. CDR3 nucleotide sequence: TGTGCCAGCAGCGTAGCCGAGCAGAAGCAGTTCTTC. Translated, it gives CASSVAEQKQFF.

This chain joins TRBV7-9 and TRBJ2-2, with 9 bases that match TRBD2. The CDR3 runs to 18 residues. Per germline, CDR1 SEHNR and CDR2 FQNEAQ (reference sequence). The V gene end was trimmed by 5 bases and the J gene end by 0 bases; junction bases not matched to a gene: 10. The CDR3 spells CASSPPSGGRTNTGELFF. For the CDR3, the DNA is TGTGCCAGCAGCCCCCCAAGCGGGGGGCGGACGAACACCGGGGAGCTGTTTTTT.

The rearrangement links TRBV2 to TRBJ2-7; 9 bases agree with TRBD1. The CDR3 length is 14 residues. The germline gives CDR1 SNHLY, CDR2 FYNNEI. After removal of 4 bases from V and 1 base from J, the junction contained 2 bases not matched to a gene. The DNA of the CDR3 is TGTGCCAGCAGTGGGACAGGGGCATCCTACGAGCAGTACTTC. This encodes CASSGTGASYEQYF.

This clone occurred once. The V call is TRBV7-2, the J call TRBJ2-4, with a tentative D call TRBD2 (5 bases). The germline CDR1 and CDR2 sequences are SGHTA and FQGNSA. Trimming left V 1 base short and J 9 bases short, with 16 bases between. The CDR3 is 15 amino acids. The CDR3 region has the DNA TGTGCCAGCAGCTTAGTGGTTGGGCCAGGAGGCATTCAGTACTTC. Amino acid sequence: CASSLVVGPGGIQYF.

This chain links TRBV10-2 with TRBJ1-1; no clear D gene. The CDR3 runs 12 residues. From germline, CDR1 is WSHSY and CDR2 SAAADI. V was shortened by 8 bases and J by 1 base, with 8 bases between the two germline ends. CDR3 region: CASRSRNTEAFF. For the CDR3, the DNA is TGCGCCAGCCGGAGCAGGAACACTGAAGCTTTCTTT.

The chain is built from TRBV30 and TRBJ2-7, with TRBD1 matching 7 bases. Per the germline V gene, CDR1 is GTSNPN and CDR2 is SVGIG (reference sequence). This CDR3 spans 15 amino acids. With 4 bases clipped from V and 6 bases from J, the junction kept 15 bases outside the gene matches. The CDR3 DNA follows: TGTGCCTGGATCGGGACAGCCTCCGAACAGGGCGAGCAGTACTTC. Encoded protein: CAWIGTASEQGEQYF. The full variable domain, in which reference TRBV30 and TRBJ2-7 provide the parts outside the CDR3, is SQTIHQWPATLVQPVGSPLSLECTVEGTSNPNLYWYRQAAGRGLQLLFYSVGIGQISSEVPQNLSASRPQDRQFILSSKKLLLSDSGFYLCAWIGTASEQGEQYFGPGTRLTVT.

This chain joins TRBV5-4 and TRBJ2-3; 8 bases align to TRBD1. Germline V gene data show CDR1 as SGHNT and CDR2 as YYREEE (reference sequence). With V trimmed by 3 bases and J by 1 base, 13 bases remained unmatched. CDR3 length: 18 amino acids. The DNA for the CDR3 is TGTGCCAGCAGCTCAGAAGCGGACAGGGCCAGGGGCACAGATACGCAGTATTTT. It translates to CASSSEADRARGTDTQYF.

The rearrangement links TRBV2 to TRBJ1-4; D uncertain. This CDR3 contains 12 residues. V lost 8 bases to trimming and J lost 7 bases, with 11 bases between them. Germline CDR1 and CDR2: SNHLY and FYNNEI. The CDR3 sequence: CASYRVGEKLFF. CDR3 coding DNA: TGTGCCAGCTATAGGGTTGGTGAAAAACTGTTTTTT.